This TCR beta chain was retrieved from a study of blood T cell repertoires in COVID-19. Study at large: Nucleic acid was either cDNA or gDNA, and it came from T cells, B-cell-depleted T cells, or PBMCs.

Methods used by the authors: Estimates of nucleated cell counts were drawn from the amplification of reference gene primers. Clones were sequenced by immunoSEQ multiplex PCR, and TCRdb holds only the in-frame ones, with some missing. V and J calls and clone size are as listed in that table; D and trimming were resolved from the DNA. The sample gives 140,000 to 150,000 clones, around 87% of which show up once; 0.95% to 1.5% is in the top ten. Germline CDR1 is SGHDT and CDR2 is YYEEEE. V gave up 4 bases and J gave up 2 bases, with 13 bases separating them. The CDR3 is 14 amino acids. Participant ages covered roughly 18 to 89 years across approximately 25 US areas. Clinical history reported by participants formed the basis on which cohorts were assigned.

The clonotype was recovered from a woman aged 25 to 39 with acute COVID-19. The rearrangement joins TRBV5-6 to TRBJ2-7; tentatively, D is TRBD1 (5 bases). Sequencing was carried out using PBMCs or T cells enriched from blood (not recorded which). The DNA of the CDR3 is TGTGCCAGCAGCGAGTACAGGAATACCTACGAGCAGTACTTC. Protein: CASSEYRNTYEQYF.